Following are 13 T cell receptor beta chains from one sample sequenced in a study of response to subunit inactivated influenza vaccine. TCRdb recomputed calls from the RT-PCR reads with MiXCR, one row per CDR3 protein. The repertoire holds hundreds of thousands of distinct CDR3 sequences, with roughly 8.2% as singletons. The specimen comprised PBMCs from blood, sampled 23 months after vaccination. These TCRs come from a man aged 50-75 years who received an inactivated influenza vaccine.

This clonotype was seen repeatedly, ten times or more. The chain combines TRBV7-2 with TRBJ2-1; tentative D call: TRBD2 (5 bases). Germline CDR1 reads SGHTA; CDR2 reads FQGNSA. Trimming took 5 bases from V and 3 from J, leaving 14 bases between them. The CDR3 contains 15 residues. The CDR3 DNA is TGTGCCAGCAGCCCATCTTCCGGGAACTACAATGAGCAGTTCTTC. It translates to CASSPSSGNYNEQFF.

The chain employs TRBV15 and TRBJ2-4, with 7 bases matching TRBD1. This CDR3 has 13 amino acids. V trimming: 0 bases; J trimming: 9 bases; junction bases outside the gene matches: 2. CDR1 is LNHNV and CDR2 is YYDKDF in the germline V gene (reference sequence). The chain's CDR3 is CATSRDRGSIQYF. In nucleotides, the CDR3 is TGTGCCACCAGCAGAGACAGGGGGAGCATTCAGTACTTC.

There are a few counts of this clonotype. The chain has TRBV4-3 and TRBJ2-1; D is possibly TRBD2 (6 bases). The V end was cut by 0 bases, the J end by 5 bases, with 17 bases between. Germline V gene lookup returns CDR1 LGHNA and CDR2 YSLEER. CDR3 length equals 17 residues. The CDR3 here is CASSQDWTVGGNNEQFF. DNA for the CDR3: TGCGCCAGCAGCCAAGATTGGACCGTCGGCGGGAACAATGAGCAGTTCTTC.

This clonotype has ten or more counts. The V and J genes are TRBV28 and TRBJ2-3; D gene uncertain. CDR1 MDHEN and CDR2 SYDVKM come from the germline V gene. The CDR3 extends over 17 amino acids. The V end was cut by 3 bases, the J end by 1 base, with 17 bases between. CDR3 residues: CASSFPYTPRGTDTQYF. The DNA of the CDR3 is TGTGCCAGCAGTTTTCCCTACACCCCCCGGGGCACAGATACGCAGTATTTT.

The rearrangement uses TRBV25-1 and TRBJ1-1; 11 bases are shared with TRBD1. The CDR3 sequence is 15 residues long. Looked up from germline, CDR1 is MGHDK and CDR2 is SYGVNS. The V and J ends lost 4 bases and 3 bases, in that order; junction bases with no gene match: 4. The CDR3 here is CASSGTGGQYTEAFF. As DNA, the CDR3 is TGTGCCAGCAGTGGGACAGGGGGCCAGTACACTGAAGCTTTCTTT.

The chain carries TRBV10-3 and TRBJ1-2; 8 bases are shared with TRBD1. Germline V gene sequence: CDR1 ENHRY, CDR2 SYGVKD. With V trimmed by 4 bases and J by 4 bases, 20 bases remained unmatched. This CDR3 is 19 amino acids long. CDR3 loop: CAISVSPWTGSTLIYGYTF. The CDR3 DNA follows: TGTGCCATCAGTGTTTCCCCTTGGACAGGGAGCACGTTGATCTATGGCTACACCTTC.

This rearrangement joins TRBV18 to TRBJ2-7, with 13 bases matching TRBD2. The trim removed 3 bases at V and 1 base at J, leaving 9 bases unmatched. The germline gives CDR1 KGHSH, CDR2 LQKENI. The CDR3 totals 18 residues. The CDR3 DNA reads as TGTGCCAGCTCACCCGGACGGCTACTAGCGGGAGGGTCCTACGAGCAGTACTTC. It specifies CASSPGRLLAGGSYEQYF.

The chain employs TRBV10-3 and TRBJ1-2; D is possibly TRBD1 (6 bases). The V gene lost 1 base and the J gene lost 7 bases, with 13 bases spanning the gap. The CDR3 length is 14 residues. The V gene's germline CDR1 is ENHRY and CDR2 SYGVKD. CDR3 protein: CAISECEQGCGYTF. In nucleotides, the CDR3 is TGTGCCATCAGTGAGTGCGAACAGGGTTGTGGCTACACCTTC.

The chain employs TRBV7-2 and TRBJ2-5, with D perhaps matching TRBD2 (6 bases). Germline CDR1 is SGHTA and CDR2 is FQGNSA. CDR3 length equals 12 residues. Trimming left V 5 bases short and J 4 bases short, with 8 bases between. The CDR3 sequence is CASSGLRETQYF. As DNA, the CDR3 is TGTGCCAGCAGCGGACTAAGAGAGACCCAGTACTTC.

This rearrangement joins TRBV13 to TRBJ1-5, with 7 positions matching TRBD1. Germline loops: CDR1 PRHDT, CDR2 FYEKMQ (reference sequence). The CDR3 has 13 amino acids. V dropped 4 bases and J dropped 6; count of bases not matched to a gene: 3. The CDR3 sequence: CASSSGGSQPQHF. The DNA of the CDR3 is TGTGCCAGCAGCTCAGGGGGTAGTCAGCCCCAGCATTTT.

This clonotype has only a few counts. This chain links TRBV28 with TRBJ2-1; D is perhaps TRBD1 or TRBD2 (6 bases each). V was clipped by 4 bases and J by 9 bases, with 10 bases between them. Germline CDR1 MDHEN, CDR2 SYDVKM. CDR3 size: 12 residues. Here the CDR3 DNA reads TGTGCCAGCAGTTGGGGGCGGGGTGAGCAGTTCTTC. Translated, it gives CASSWGRGEQFF.

This clonotype was recorded many times. V gene TRBV4-1 combines with J gene TRBJ1-5, with a weak D call TRBD1 (6 bases). Per the germline V gene, CDR1 is MGHRA and CDR2 is YSYEKL. This CDR3 is built from 14 residues. V was shortened by 4 bases and J by 4 bases, with 11 bases between the two germline ends. The CDR3 DNA is TGCGCCAGCAGCCGGGACACCTTAAATCAGCCCCAGCATTTT. Translated: CASSRDTLNQPQHF.

This clonotype was picked up many times. J is TRBJ2-3 and V is TRBV6-6; D perhaps matches TRBD2 (6 bases). The germline V and J ends were trimmed by 2 bases and 8 bases, with 11 bases remaining between them. Per the germline V gene, CDR1 is MNHNY and CDR2 is SVGAGI (reference sequence). The CDR3 is made up of 13 amino acids. CDR3 DNA sequence: TGTGCCAGCAGTTACACGGGGGTAGCTACGCAGTATTTT. Translating gives CASSYTGVATQYF.